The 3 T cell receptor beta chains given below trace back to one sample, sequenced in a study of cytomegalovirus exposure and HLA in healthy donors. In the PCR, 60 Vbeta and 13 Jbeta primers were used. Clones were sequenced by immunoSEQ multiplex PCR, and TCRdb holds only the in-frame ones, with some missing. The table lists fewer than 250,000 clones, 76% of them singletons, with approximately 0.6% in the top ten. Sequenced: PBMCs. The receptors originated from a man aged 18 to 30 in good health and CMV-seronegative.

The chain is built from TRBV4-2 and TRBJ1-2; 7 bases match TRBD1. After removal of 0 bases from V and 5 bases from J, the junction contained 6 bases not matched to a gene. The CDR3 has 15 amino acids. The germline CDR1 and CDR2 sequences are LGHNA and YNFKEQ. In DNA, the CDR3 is TGTGCCAGCAGCCAAGATGGGACAGCCCAATATGGCTACACCTTC. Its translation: CASSQDGTAQYGYTF.

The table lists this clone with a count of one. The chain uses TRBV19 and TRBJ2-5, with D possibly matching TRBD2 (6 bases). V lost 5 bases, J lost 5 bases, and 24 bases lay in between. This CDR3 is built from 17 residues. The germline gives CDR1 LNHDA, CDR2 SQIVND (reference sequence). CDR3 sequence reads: CASSASPGLGSTETQYF. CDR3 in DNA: TGTGCCAGTAGTGCCTCTCCGGGACTCGGATCTACGGAGACCCAGTACTTC.

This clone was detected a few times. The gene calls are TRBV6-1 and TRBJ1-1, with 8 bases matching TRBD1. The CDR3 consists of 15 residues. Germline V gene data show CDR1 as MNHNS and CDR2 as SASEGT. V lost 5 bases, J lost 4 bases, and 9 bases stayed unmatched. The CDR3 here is CASSPRQGIGTEAFF. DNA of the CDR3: TGTGCCAGCAGTCCCAGACAGGGGATCGGCACTGAAGCTTTCTTT.